A single sample is the source of the 9 T cell receptor beta chains below, sequenced in a study of cytomegalovirus exposure and HLA in healthy donors. The data were produced by immunoSEQ multiplex PCR, yet TCRdb's version contains in-frame clones alone and is incomplete. The sample has 110,000 to 150,000 clones; 94% are singletons. Input material: PBMCs. The receptors derive from a young man in good health and CMV-seropositive.

This chain connects TRBV28 to TRBJ2-3, with D uncertain. The CDR3 length is 12 residues. Germline V gene data show CDR1 as MDHEN and CDR2 as SYDVKM. V lost 5 bases to trimming and J lost 2 bases, with 5 bases between them. The CDR3 sequence: CASSPITDTQYF. CDR3 coding DNA: TGTGCCAGCAGTCCCATCACAGATACGCAGTATTTT.

CDR3 coding DNA: TGTGCCAGCAGCTTGCGGGTCCTGGCAGGGGCTAACTATGGCTACACCTTC. This translates into CASSLRVLAGANYGYTF. This chain joins TRBV5-6 and TRBJ1-2, with a weak D call TRBD1 (6 bases). The CDR3 length is 17 residues. The V gene's germline CDR1 is SGHDT and CDR2 YYEEEE. With 1 base removed from V and 0 bases from J, the gap between germline ends came to 16 bases.

The chain has TRBV30 and TRBJ2-7; possible D gene TRBD1, 5 bases. The V gene lost 2 bases and the J gene lost 0 bases, with 8 bases spanning the gap. Germline V lookup: CDR1 GTSNPN, CDR2 SVGIG (reference sequence). There are 13 residues in the CDR3. The CDR3: CAWSQGASYEQYF. The CDR3 region has the DNA TGTGCCTGGAGTCAGGGTGCCTCCTACGAGCAGTACTTC. Variable domain in full (rest from reference TRBV30 and TRBJ2-7): SQTIHQWPATLVQPVGSPLSLECTVEGTSNPNLYWYRQAAGRGLQLLFYSVGIGQISSEVPQNLSASRPQDRQFILSSKKLLLSDSGFYLCAWSQGASYEQYFGPGTRLTVT.

The chain couples TRBV4-1 to TRBJ2-5, with a possible D match to TRBD2 (5 bases). The germline V gene has CDR1 MGHRA and CDR2 YSYEKL. Trimming took off 2 bases at V and 1 base at J, with 11 bases between the two ends. There are 15 residues in the CDR3. This chain's CDR3 is CASSQRGSSQETQYF. The CDR3 DNA is TGCGCCAGCAGCCAAAGAGGGTCCAGCCAAGAGACCCAGTACTTC.

This rearrangement joins TRBV4-1 to TRBJ2-5, with 12 bases aligning to TRBD2. CDR1 and CDR2 from the germline V gene are MGHRA and YSYEKL. CDR3 length: 18 amino acids. Trimming took 1 base from V and 5 from J; bases not matched to a gene: 11. The CDR3 nucleotides read TGCGCCAGCAGCCAAGGAATCCAACTAGCGGGAGGAGGGGAGACCCAGTACTTC. Its protein is CASSQGIQLAGGGETQYF.

V gene TRBV30 combines with J gene TRBJ1-1, with D uncertain. CDR3 length: 11 residues. In germline, CDR1 is GTSNPN, CDR2 SVGIG (reference sequence). V was shortened by 5 bases and J by 0 bases, with 4 bases between the two germline ends. CDR3 nucleotides: TGTGCCTGGGTAATGAACACTGAAGCTTTCTTT. Its protein is CAWVMNTEAFF.

The V gene is TRBV28, the J gene TRBJ1-1, with 7 bases fitting TRBD1. CDR1 and CDR2 (germline): MDHEN, SYDVKM. The CDR3 spans 15 residues. J was trimmed by 3 bases and V by 5 bases; bases with no gene match: 9. DNA of the CDR3: TGTGCCAGCAGTATTCAATCGGGACAGTACACTGAAGCTTTCTTT. This gives the protein CASSIQSGQYTEAFF.

The chain combines TRBV7-9 with TRBJ2-7; 10 bases align to TRBD1. With 5 bases clipped from V and 2 bases from J, the junction kept 6 bases outside the gene matches. The CDR3 spans 15 residues. CDR1 and CDR2 (germline): SEHNR, FQNEAQ (reference sequence). The CDR3 DNA is TGTGCCAGCAGCACCGGGACAGGGGCCCCCTACGAGCAGTACTTC. Its translation is CASSTGTGAPYEQYF. Based on the CDR3 plus reference TRBV7-9 and TRBJ2-7, the full variable domain is DTGVSQNPRHKITKRGQNVTFRCDPISEHNRLYWYRQTLGQGPEFLTYFQNEAQLEKSRLLSDRFSAERPKGSFSTLEIQRTEQGDSAMYLCASSTGTGAPYEQYFGPGTRLTVT.

The chain uses TRBV10-3 and TRBJ1-2, with 9 bases fitting TRBD1. There are 16 residues in the CDR3. V was clipped by 0 bases and J by 1 base; unmatched bases: 3. CDR1 and CDR2 (germline): ENHRY, SYGVKD. In DNA, the CDR3 is TGTGCCATCAGTGAGTCAGGGACAGGGCTTAACTATGGCTACACCTTC. This sequence encodes CAISESGTGLNYGYTF.